This T cell receptor beta chain is drawn from a study of blood T cell repertoires in COVID-19. Whole-study context: PBMCs, B-cell-depleted T cells, or T cells were the source of the cDNA or gDNA that made up the material.

Original data processing: Counts of nucleated cells, estimated from reference gene primer amplification, were obtained. Profiling relied on immunoSEQ multiplex PCR, and the TCRdb table lists in-frame clones only, not all of them. For V, J and clone size, that table is used; D and trimming come from the DNA. Among about 120,000 clones, 75% to 85% were seen once, and the ten largest hold less than 11%. Looked up from germline, CDR1 is MGHRA and CDR2 is YSYEKL. The CDR3 contains 16 residues. The V and J ends lost 0 bases and 6 bases, in that order; junction bases with no gene match: 3. This sequence joins TRBV4-1 and TRBJ1-6, with 9 positions matching TRBD1. Sample: peripheral blood. This receptor was taken from a human donor in a cohort sampled during active COVID-19. CDR3 region: CASSQEGTGPNSPLHF. DNA of the CDR3: TGCGCCAGCAGCCAAGAAGGGACAGGGCCTAATTCACCCCTCCACTTT.